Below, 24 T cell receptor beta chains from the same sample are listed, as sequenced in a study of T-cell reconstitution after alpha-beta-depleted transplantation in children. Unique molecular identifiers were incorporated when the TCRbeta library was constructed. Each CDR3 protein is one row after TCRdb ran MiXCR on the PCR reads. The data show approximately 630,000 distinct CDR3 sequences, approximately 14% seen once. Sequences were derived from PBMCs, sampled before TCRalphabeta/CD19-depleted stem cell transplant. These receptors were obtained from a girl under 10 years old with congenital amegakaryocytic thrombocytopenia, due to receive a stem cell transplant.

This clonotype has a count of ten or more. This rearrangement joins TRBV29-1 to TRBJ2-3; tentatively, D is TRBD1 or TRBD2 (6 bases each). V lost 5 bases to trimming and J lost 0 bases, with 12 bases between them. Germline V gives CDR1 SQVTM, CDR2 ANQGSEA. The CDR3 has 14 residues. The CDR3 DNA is TGCAGCGTTACGCGAGGGGGGAGCACAGATACGCAGTATTTT. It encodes CSVTRGGSTDTQYF.

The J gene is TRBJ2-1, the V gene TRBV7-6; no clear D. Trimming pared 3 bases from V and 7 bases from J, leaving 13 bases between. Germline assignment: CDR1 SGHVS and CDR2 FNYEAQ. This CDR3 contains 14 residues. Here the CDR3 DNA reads TGTGCCAGCAGCTTCGGTCTAGGTCTGAATGAGCAGTTCTTC. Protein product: CASSFGLGLNEQFF.

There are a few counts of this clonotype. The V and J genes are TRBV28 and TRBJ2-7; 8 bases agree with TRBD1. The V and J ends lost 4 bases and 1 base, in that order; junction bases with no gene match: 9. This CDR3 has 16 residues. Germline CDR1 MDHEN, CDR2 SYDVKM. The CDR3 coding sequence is TGTGCCAGCAGTTCCGTCGGGGGACAGGAATCCTACGAGCAGTACTTC. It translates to CASSSVGGQESYEQYF.

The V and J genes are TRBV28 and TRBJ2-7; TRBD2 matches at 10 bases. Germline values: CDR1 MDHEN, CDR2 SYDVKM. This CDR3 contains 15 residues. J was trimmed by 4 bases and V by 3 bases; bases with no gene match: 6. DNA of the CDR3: TGTGCCAGCAGTTTTCTACTAGCGGGGATGTACGAGCAGTACTTC. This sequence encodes CASSFLLAGMYEQYF. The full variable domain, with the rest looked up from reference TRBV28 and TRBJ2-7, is DVKVTQSSRYLVKRTGEKVFLECVQDMDHENMFWYRQDPGLGLRLIYFSYDVKMKEKGDIPEGYSVSREKKERFSLILESASTNQTSMYLCASSFLLAGMYEQYFGPGTRLTVT.

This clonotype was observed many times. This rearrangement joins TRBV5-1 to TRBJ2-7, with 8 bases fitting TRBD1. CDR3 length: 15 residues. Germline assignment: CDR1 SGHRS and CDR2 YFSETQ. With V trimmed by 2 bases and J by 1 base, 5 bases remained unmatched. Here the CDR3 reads CASSFDRGISYEQYF. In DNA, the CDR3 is TGCGCCAGCAGCTTTGACAGGGGAATATCCTACGAGCAGTACTTC.

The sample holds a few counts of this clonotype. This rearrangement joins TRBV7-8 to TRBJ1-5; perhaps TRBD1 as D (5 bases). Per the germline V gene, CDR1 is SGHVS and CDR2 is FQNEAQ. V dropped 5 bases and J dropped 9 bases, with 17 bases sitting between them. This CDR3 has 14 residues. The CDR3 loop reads CASSPRTTKGPQHF. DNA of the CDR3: TGTGCCAGCAGCCCCAGGACAACAAAAGGGCCCCAGCATTTT.

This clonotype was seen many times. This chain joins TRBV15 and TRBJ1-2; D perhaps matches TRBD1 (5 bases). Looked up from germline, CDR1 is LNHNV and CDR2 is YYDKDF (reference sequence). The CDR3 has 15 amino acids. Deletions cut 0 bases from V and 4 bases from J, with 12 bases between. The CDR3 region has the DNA TGTGCCACCAGCAGAGACTCCGGGGCTCCCTATGGCTACACCTTC. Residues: CATSRDSGAPYGYTF.

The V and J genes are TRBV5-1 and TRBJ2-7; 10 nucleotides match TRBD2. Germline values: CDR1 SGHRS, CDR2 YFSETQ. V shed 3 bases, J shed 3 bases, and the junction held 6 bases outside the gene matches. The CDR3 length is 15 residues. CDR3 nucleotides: TGCGCCAGCAGCTCGACCGGGACTAGCGTCTACGAGCAGTACTTC. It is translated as CASSSTGTSVYEQYF. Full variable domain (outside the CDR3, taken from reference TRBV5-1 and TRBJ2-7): KAGVTQTPRYLIKTRGQQVTLSCSPISGHRSVSWYQQTPGQGLQFLFEYFSETQRNKGNFPGRFSGRQFSNSRSEMNVSTLELGDSALYLCASSSTGTSVYEQYFGPGTRLTVT.

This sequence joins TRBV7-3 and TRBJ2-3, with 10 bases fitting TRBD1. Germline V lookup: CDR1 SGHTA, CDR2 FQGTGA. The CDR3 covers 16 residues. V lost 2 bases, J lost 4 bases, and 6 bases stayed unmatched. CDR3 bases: TGTGCCAGCAGCTTACCGACCGGGACAGGGGCAGATACGCAGTATTTT. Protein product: CASSLPTGTGADTQYF.

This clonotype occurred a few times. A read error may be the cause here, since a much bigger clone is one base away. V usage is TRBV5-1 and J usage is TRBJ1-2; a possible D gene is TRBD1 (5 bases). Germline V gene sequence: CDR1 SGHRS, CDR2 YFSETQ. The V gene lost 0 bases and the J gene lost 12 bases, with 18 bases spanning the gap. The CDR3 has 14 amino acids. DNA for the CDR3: TGCGCCAGCAGCTTGGACGACAGTTCGCTCGGCGACACCTTC. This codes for CASSLDDSSLGDTF.

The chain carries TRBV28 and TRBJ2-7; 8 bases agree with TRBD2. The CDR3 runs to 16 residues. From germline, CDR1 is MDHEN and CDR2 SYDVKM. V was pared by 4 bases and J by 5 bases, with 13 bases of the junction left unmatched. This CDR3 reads CASSSLAGLRVHEQYF. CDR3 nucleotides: TGTGCCAGCAGTTCCCTAGCGGGCCTGAGGGTCCACGAGCAGTACTTC.

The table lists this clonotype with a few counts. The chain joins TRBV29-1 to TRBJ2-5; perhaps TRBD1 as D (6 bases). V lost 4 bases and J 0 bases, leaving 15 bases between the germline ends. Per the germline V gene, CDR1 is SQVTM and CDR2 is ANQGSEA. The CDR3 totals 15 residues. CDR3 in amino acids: CSVGVTGADQETQYF. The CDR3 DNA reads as TGCAGCGTTGGAGTGACAGGAGCTGACCAAGAGACCCAGTACTTC. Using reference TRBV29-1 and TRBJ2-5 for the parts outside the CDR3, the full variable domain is SAVISQKPSRDICQRGTSLTIQCQVDSQVTMMFWYRQQPGQSLTLIATANQGSEATYESGFVIDKFPISRPNLTFSTLTVSNMSPEDSSIYLCSVGVTGADQETQYFGPGTRLLVL.

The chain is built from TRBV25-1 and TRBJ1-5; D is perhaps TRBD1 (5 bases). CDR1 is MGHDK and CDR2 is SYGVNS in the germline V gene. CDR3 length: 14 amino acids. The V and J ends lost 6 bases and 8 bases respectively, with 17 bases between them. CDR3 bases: TGTGCCAGCAGCGTCGGAGGGGCCCCCGAGCCCCAGCATTTT. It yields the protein CASSVGGAPEPQHF.

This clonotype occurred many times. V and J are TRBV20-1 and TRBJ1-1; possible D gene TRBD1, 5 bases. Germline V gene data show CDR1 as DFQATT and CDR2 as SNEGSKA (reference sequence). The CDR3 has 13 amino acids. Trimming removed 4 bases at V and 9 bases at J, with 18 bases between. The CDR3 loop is CSANGMGRLQAFF. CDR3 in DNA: TGCAGTGCTAACGGTATGGGGCGCCTACAAGCTTTCTTT.

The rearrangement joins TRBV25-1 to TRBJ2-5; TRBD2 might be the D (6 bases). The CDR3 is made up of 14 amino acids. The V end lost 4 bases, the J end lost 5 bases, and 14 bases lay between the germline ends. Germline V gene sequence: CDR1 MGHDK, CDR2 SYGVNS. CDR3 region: CASSVTGTHETQYF. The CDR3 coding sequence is TGTGCCAGCAGTGTCACTGGGACTCACGAGACCCAGTACTTC.

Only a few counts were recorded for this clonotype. This chain's CDR3 is CSARDLPGLAGETQYF. The CDR3 nucleotides are TGCAGTGCTAGAGACCTACCGGGACTAGCGGGTGAGACCCAGTACTTC. The V gene is TRBV20-1, the J gene TRBJ2-5; 12 nucleotides match TRBD2. V shed 0 bases, J shed 5 bases, and the junction held 7 bases outside the gene matches. The CDR3 has 16 amino acids. CDR1 and CDR2 from the germline V gene are DFQATT and SNEGSKA (reference sequence).

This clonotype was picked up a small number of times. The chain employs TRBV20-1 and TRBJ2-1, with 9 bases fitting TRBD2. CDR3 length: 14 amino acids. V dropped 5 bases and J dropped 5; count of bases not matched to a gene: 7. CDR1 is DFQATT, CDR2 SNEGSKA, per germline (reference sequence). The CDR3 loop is CSAWRLAAHNEQFF. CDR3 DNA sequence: TGCAGTGCTTGGAGACTAGCGGCCCACAATGAGCAGTTCTTC.

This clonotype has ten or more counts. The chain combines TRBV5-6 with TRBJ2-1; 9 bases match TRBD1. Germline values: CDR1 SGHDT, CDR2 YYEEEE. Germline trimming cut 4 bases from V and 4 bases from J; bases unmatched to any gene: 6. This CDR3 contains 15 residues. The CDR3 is CASSVPGQGYNEQFF. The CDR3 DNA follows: TGTGCCAGCAGCGTACCGGGACAGGGTTACAATGAGCAGTTCTTC.

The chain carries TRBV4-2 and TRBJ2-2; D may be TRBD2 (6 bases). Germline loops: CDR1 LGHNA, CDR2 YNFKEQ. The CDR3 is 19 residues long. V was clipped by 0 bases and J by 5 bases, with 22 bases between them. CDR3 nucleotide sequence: TGTGCCAGCAGCCAAGACCGAGCGGGCCCGGAAATGGCGACCGGGGAGCTGTTTTTT. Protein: CASSQDRAGPEMATGELFF.

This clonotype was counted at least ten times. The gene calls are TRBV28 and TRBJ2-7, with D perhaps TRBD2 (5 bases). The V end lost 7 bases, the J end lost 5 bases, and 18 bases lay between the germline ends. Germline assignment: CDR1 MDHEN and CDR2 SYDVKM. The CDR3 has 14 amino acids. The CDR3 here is CASKLPDYGDEQYF. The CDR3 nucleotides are TGTGCCAGCAAACTACCCGACTACGGAGACGAGCAGTACTTC.

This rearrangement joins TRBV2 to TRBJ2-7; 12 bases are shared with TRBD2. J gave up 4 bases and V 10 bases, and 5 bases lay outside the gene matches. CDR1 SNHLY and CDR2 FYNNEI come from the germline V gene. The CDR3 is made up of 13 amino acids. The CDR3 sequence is CATTSGRLYEQYF. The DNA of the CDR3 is TGTGCCACCACTAGCGGGAGGTTATACGAGCAGTACTTC.

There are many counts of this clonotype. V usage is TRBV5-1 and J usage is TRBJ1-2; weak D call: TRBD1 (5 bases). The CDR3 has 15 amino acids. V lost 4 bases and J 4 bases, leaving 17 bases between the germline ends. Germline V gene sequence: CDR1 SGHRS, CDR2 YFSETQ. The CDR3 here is CASSPSRTGSYGYTF. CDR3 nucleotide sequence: TGCGCCAGCAGCCCCTCGAGAACAGGATCCTATGGCTACACCTTC.

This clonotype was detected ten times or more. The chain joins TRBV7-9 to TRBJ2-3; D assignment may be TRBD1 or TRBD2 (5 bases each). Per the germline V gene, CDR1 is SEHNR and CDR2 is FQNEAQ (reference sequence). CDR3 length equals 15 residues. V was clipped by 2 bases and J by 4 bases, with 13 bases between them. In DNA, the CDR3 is TGTGCCAGCAGCTTACAGGGAGTCACCCCAGATACGCAGTATTTT. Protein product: CASSLQGVTPDTQYF.

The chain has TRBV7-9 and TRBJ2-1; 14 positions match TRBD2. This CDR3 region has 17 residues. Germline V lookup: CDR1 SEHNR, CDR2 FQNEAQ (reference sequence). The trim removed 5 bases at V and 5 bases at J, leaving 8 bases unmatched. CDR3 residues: CASSPGLAGGPHNEQFF. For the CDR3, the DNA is TGTGCCAGCAGCCCCGGACTAGCGGGAGGTCCCCACAATGAGCAGTTCTTC.